Each of the 28 T cell receptor beta chains below was sequenced from the same sample in a study of blood T cell repertoires in COVID-19. Repertoires were generated with immunoSEQ multiplex PCR, while TCRdb's copy carries only in-frame clones and drops some. The top ten hold 0.63% of the sample, which has 150,000 to 180,000 clones, approximately 85% seen once. The sample consisted of peripheral blood. The receptors were gathered from a man between 60 and 70 years old with COVID-19, enrolled during active disease.

This sequence joins TRBV12-3 or TRBV12-4 and TRBJ1-1; possibly TRBD1 for D (6 bases). The CDR3 is 12 residues long. Trimming stripped 1 base from V and 10 bases from J, with 10 bases between. The DNA for the CDR3 is TGTGCCAGCAGTTTAGGGGACATCAGAGCTTTCTTT. It yields the protein CASSLGDIRAFF.

The chain has TRBV6-2 or TRBV6-3 and TRBJ2-1, with 9 nucleotides matching TRBD2. There are 15 residues in the CDR3. Unmatched junction bases numbered 3, after V lost 2 bases and J lost 4 bases. Germline V lookup: CDR1 MNHEY, CDR2 SVGEGT. The CDR3 is CASSYGGRVYNEQFF. The CDR3 nucleotides read TGTGCCAGCAGTTACGGCGGGAGGGTTTACAATGAGCAGTTCTTC.

This clone has only a few counts. The chain has TRBV24-1 and TRBJ1-2, with 8 bases identical to TRBD1. The CDR3 has 15 amino acids. Germline V gene sequence: CDR1 KGHDR, CDR2 SFDVKD. J lost 10 bases, V lost 0 bases, and 9 bases had no gene match. The CDR3 protein is CATSDLAQGASVYTF. The DNA of the CDR3 is TGTGCCACCAGTGATTTGGCCCAGGGGGCGTCCGTCTACACCTTC.

The rearrangement links TRBV7-2 to TRBJ2-2, with TRBD2 matching over 8 bases. Trimming took 3 bases from V and 0 from J; bases not matched to a gene: 3. This CDR3 spans 16 amino acids. Germline V gene sequence: CDR1 SGHTA, CDR2 FQGNSA. CDR3 nucleotides: TGTGCCAGCAGCTTGGCGGGACTAGCGAACACCGGGGAGCTGTTTTTT. It codes for CASSLAGLANTGELFF. Full variable domain (remainder filled in from reference TRBV7-2 and TRBJ2-2): GAGVSQSPSNKVTEKGKDVELRCDPISGHTALYWYRQSLGQGLEFLIYFQGNSAPDKSGLPSDRFSAERTGGSVSTLTIQRTQQEDSAVYLCASSLAGLANTGELFFGEGSRLTVL.

This clone showed up just once. This chain uses TRBV3-1 (or the pseudogene TRBV3-2) with TRBJ2-1, with 16 bases matching TRBD2. Germline lookup yields CDR1 LGHDT and CDR2 YNNKEL (reference sequence). V dropped 0 bases and J dropped 10; count of bases not matched to a gene: 0. The CDR3 is 15 residues long. Written as DNA, the CDR3 is TGTGCCAGCAGCCAAGAGGGACTAGCGGGAGGGGAGCAGTTCTTC. Its protein is CASSQEGLAGGEQFF.

CDR3 sequence: CASSLTVLGSNYNEQFF. Written as DNA, the CDR3 is TGTGCCAGCAGCTTAACCGTGTTGGGCAGTAATTACAATGAGCAGTTCTTC. The chain combines TRBV11-3 with TRBJ2-1; D gene ambiguous. Germline V gene data show CDR1 as SGHNT and CDR2 as YENEEA. The V end lost 2 bases, the J end lost 4 bases, and 18 bases lay between the germline ends. The CDR3 extends over 17 amino acids.

The chain couples TRBV6-6 to TRBJ2-1; the match to TRBD1 covers 8 bases. The V gene end was trimmed by 5 bases and the J gene end by 7 bases; junction bases not matched to a gene: 7. Germline V CDR1 and CDR2: MNHNY, SVGAGI (reference sequence). The CDR3 length is 14 residues. The CDR3 protein is CASSPQGALNEQFF. In DNA, the CDR3 is TGTGCCAGCAGTCCCCAGGGGGCATTGAATGAGCAGTTCTTC.

This clone was seen a handful of times. The rearrangement links TRBV27 to TRBJ2-1; 8 bases are a match to TRBD1. This CDR3 is 15 amino acids long. V was pared by 3 bases and J by 2 bases, with 3 bases of the junction left unmatched. Looked up from germline, CDR1 is MNHEY and CDR2 is SMNVEV (reference sequence). The CDR3 loop reads CASSFPGQAYNEQFF. Here the CDR3 DNA reads TGTGCCAGCAGTTTCCCGGGACAGGCCTACAATGAGCAGTTCTTC.

The genes are TRBV27 and TRBJ1-2, with 8 bases fitting TRBD1. With V trimmed by 4 bases and J by 5 bases, 6 bases remained unmatched. The CDR3 length is 14 residues. Germline V gene sequence: CDR1 MNHEY, CDR2 SMNVEV (reference sequence). DNA of the CDR3: TGTGCCAGCAGTTCCCCGACAGGGGCTTATGGCTACACCTTC. Encoded protein: CASSSPTGAYGYTF.

The V and J genes are TRBV4-3 and TRBJ1-2, with D hard to call. Germline CDR1 reads LGHNA; CDR2 reads YSLEER. The CDR3 sequence is 16 residues long. Trimming cost V 0 bases and J 6 bases, with 17 bases left between them. The CDR3 is CASSQDGNRKGDGYTF. The CDR3 coding sequence is TGCGCCAGCAGCCAAGATGGAAATAGGAAGGGAGATGGCTACACCTTC.

This clone was counted a few times. V gene TRBV18 combines with J gene TRBJ1-2; possibly TRBD1 for D (6 bases). Germline values: CDR1 KGHSH, CDR2 LQKENI. Trimming pared 2 bases from V and 6 bases from J, leaving 16 bases between. The CDR3 extends over 15 amino acids. The CDR3 DNA sequence: TGTGCCAGCTCACCAATTTCGTCAGGGGCGGATGGCTACACCTTC. Translated, it gives CASSPISSGADGYTF.

The rearrangement links TRBV2 to TRBJ2-3, with D possibly being TRBD1 (5 bases). Germline V gene lookup returns CDR1 SNHLY and CDR2 FYNNEI. V dropped 7 bases and J dropped 0 bases, with 11 bases sitting between them. The CDR3 length is 14 residues. The CDR3 DNA is TGTGCCAGCATTGGGGCCCTGAGCACAGATACGCAGTATTTT. Its translation: CASIGALSTDTQYF.

This rearrangement joins TRBV11-3 to TRBJ1-1, with 7 bases lining up with TRBD1. The CDR3 covers 13 residues. Germline-derived CDR1 and CDR2 are SGHNT and YENEEA. With V trimmed by 5 bases and J by 7 bases, 7 bases remained unmatched. The CDR3 DNA is TGTGCCAGCAGCACCGAGGCAGGGGGTGAAGCTTTCTTT. This sequence encodes CASSTEAGGEAFF.

This clone was recorded at least ten times. This chain joins TRBV5-1 and TRBJ1-3; maybe TRBD1 (6 bases). V was trimmed by 6 bases and J by 1 base, leaving 8 bases between them. Germline V lookup: CDR1 SGHRS, CDR2 YFSETQ. This CDR3 is built from 13 residues. CDR3 protein: CASTRGSGNTIYF. CDR3 bases: TGCGCCAGCACGAGGGGGTCTGGAAACACCATATATTTT.

The chain combines TRBV7-9 with TRBJ1-1; 9 nucleotides align to TRBD1. The J segment lost 5 bases and the V segment lost 7 bases, leaving 8 bases of the junction unmatched. The CDR3 contains 14 residues. Germline-derived CDR1 and CDR2 are SEHNR and FQNEAQ (reference sequence). The CDR3: CASTLQGAGTEAFF. Here the CDR3 DNA reads TGTGCCAGCACACTACAGGGGGCAGGGACTGAAGCTTTCTTT.

The sample holds a few counts of this clone. This rearrangement joins TRBV11-3 to TRBJ1-1, with 7 nucleotides matching TRBD1. CDR1 and CDR2 (germline): SGHNT, YENEEA. The CDR3 contains 14 residues. Trimming removed 3 bases from V and 1 base from J; junction bases left unmatched: 2. The chain's CDR3 is CASSFRQGNTEAFF. The DNA of the CDR3 is TGTGCCAGCAGCTTCCGACAGGGGAACACTGAAGCTTTCTTT.

The chain couples TRBV5-6 to TRBJ1-1; a weak D match, TRBD1 (6 bases). The CDR3 consists of 14 residues. V lost 6 bases and J lost 0, with 12 bases in between. Looked up from germline, CDR1 is SGHDT and CDR2 is YYEEEE. CDR3 residues: CASNPQGLNTEAFF. CDR3 sequence (DNA): TGTGCCAGCAACCCACAGGGATTGAACACTGAAGCTTTCTTT.

V gene TRBV29-1 combines with J gene TRBJ1-5; D is uncertain. V was cut by 4 bases and J by 4 bases, with 8 bases left in between. CDR3 size: 12 residues. From germline, CDR1 is SQVTM and CDR2 ANQGSEA. DNA for the CDR3: TGCAGCGTTGGCGATGGTAATCAGCCCCAGCATTTT. Translating gives CSVGDGNQPQHF.

The chain employs TRBV28 and TRBJ1-2; D might be TRBD1 (6 bases). The CDR3 is 14 residues long. Per germline, CDR1 MDHEN and CDR2 SYDVKM. V was cut by 8 bases and J by 2 bases, with 15 bases left in between. The DNA for the CDR3 is TGTGCCAGCCGGTGGGGGCGTGAGAACTATGGCTACACCTTC. It translates to CASRWGRENYGYTF.

The chain links TRBV13 to TRBJ1-2; possible D gene TRBD1, 6 bases. The CDR3 totals 13 residues. The germline V gene has CDR1 PRHDT and CDR2 FYEKMQ (reference sequence). With 9 bases removed from V and 2 bases from J, the gap between germline ends came to 13 bases. The CDR3 spells CASNREPNYGYTF. CDR3 nucleotide sequence: TGTGCCAGTAACAGGGAGCCAAACTATGGCTACACCTTC.

The chain carries TRBV6-5 and TRBJ2-7; 8 bases align to TRBD2. Trimming cost V 4 bases and J 3 bases; bases outside gene matches: 5. CDR1 is MNHEY and CDR2 is SVGAGI in the germline V gene. CDR3 length: 14 residues. CDR3 in DNA: TGTGCCAGCAGTTCCGGGACTAGAGGCTACGAGCAGTACTTC. Translated, it gives CASSSGTRGYEQYF.

The chain is built from TRBV29-1 and TRBJ2-5; TRBD2 might be the D (6 bases). Germline-derived CDR1 and CDR2 are SQVTM and ANQGSEA. The V end was cut by 5 bases, the J end by 2 bases, with 9 bases between. This CDR3 is 12 amino acids long. This CDR3 reads CSVRAGQETQYF. The CDR3 bases are TGCAGCGTTCGGGCGGGGCAAGAGACCCAGTACTTC. The full variable domain, in which reference TRBV29-1 and TRBJ2-5 provide the parts outside the CDR3, is SAVISQKPSRDICQRGTSLTIQCQVDSQVTMMFWYRQQPGQSLTLIATANQGSEATYESGFVIDKFPISRPNLTFSTLTVSNMSPEDSSIYLCSVRAGQETQYFGPGTRLLVL.

DNA of the CDR3: TGTGCCAGCAGCTTGTCCGGGACAGCGAAAGAGACCCAGTACTTC. Protein sequence: CASSLSGTAKETQYF. V usage is TRBV5-5 and J usage is TRBJ2-5; 7 bases are shared with TRBD1. This CDR3 contains 15 residues. The germline gives CDR1 SGHKS, CDR2 YYEKEE (reference sequence). V lost 1 base and J lost 3; bases outside the gene matches: 6.

The chain carries TRBV18 and TRBJ2-3; maybe TRBD2 (5 bases). The CDR3 loop spans 16 amino acids. Deletions cut 3 bases from V and 2 bases from J, with 15 bases between. Per germline, CDR1 KGHSH and CDR2 LQKENI. CDR3 region: CASSPQLVYSTDTQYF. The DNA of the CDR3 is TGTGCCAGCTCACCCCAACTAGTTTATTCCACAGATACGCAGTATTTT.

The V call is TRBV19, the J call TRBJ1-6; D not certain. V was pared by 5 bases and J by 5 bases, with 10 bases between. Germline lookup yields CDR1 LNHDA and CDR2 SQIVND (reference sequence). This CDR3 is built from 14 residues. CDR3 in DNA: TGTGCCAGTAGTTTCCAGTCCCATAATTCACCCCTCCACTTT. Translating it yields CASSFQSHNSPLHF.

This chain connects TRBV5-6 to TRBJ2-1; D might be TRBD2 (6 bases). V was trimmed by 0 bases and J by 7 bases, leaving 17 bases between them. There are 16 residues in the CDR3. From germline, CDR1 is SGHDT and CDR2 YYEEEE. The CDR3 DNA is TGTGCCAGCAGCTTGGCCGGGGGAAGTCGGGAGAATGAGCAGTTCTTC. This codes for CASSLAGGSRENEQFF.

This clone occurred a few times. The chain uses TRBV2 and TRBJ1-3; TRBD1 matches 8 bases. This CDR3 contains 15 residues. Per germline, CDR1 SNHLY and CDR2 FYNNEI. V lost 6 bases, J lost 2 bases, and 6 bases stayed unmatched. The CDR3 protein is CASRRTGYTGNTIYF. The CDR3 coding sequence is TGTGCCAGCAGGAGGACAGGGTACACTGGAAACACCATATATTTT.

The V and J genes are TRBV25-1 and TRBJ2-5; a possible D gene is TRBD1 (6 bases). This CDR3 has 15 amino acids. The germline CDR1 and CDR2 sequences are MGHDK and SYGVNS. V shed 4 bases and J shed 2 bases, with 14 bases lying between them. The CDR3 sequence is CASSANREPQETQYF. DNA of the CDR3: TGTGCCAGCAGTGCAAACAGGGAACCTCAAGAGACCCAGTACTTC. Full variable domain (outside the CDR3, taken from reference TRBV25-1 and TRBJ2-5): EADIYQTPRYLVIGTGKKITLECSQTMGHDKMYWYQQDPGMELHLIHYSYGVNSTEKGDLSSESTVSRIRTEHFPLTLESARPSHTSQYLCASSANREPQETQYFGPGTRLLVL.